This TCR beta chain comes out of a study of regulatory T cells in long-lasting Graves disease. Notes on the study in general: Few sampled subjects may have lowered accuracy.

Researchers made TCR beta libraries by using iRepertoire HTBI primers and running Arm-PCR on CDR3 regions. One entry per CDR3 protein, called by TCRdb with MiXCR from the multiplex PCR reads. Of 400,000 to 450,000 distinct CDR3 sequences detected, about a quarter appear once; the ten largest clones hold about a quarter. In regard to this clonotype: Its matching antigen is unknown. With a much larger clone just one base away, this may be a read error. The conserved phenylalanine or tryptophan normally closing the CDR3 is absent here, so this likely arose from a read error. The DNA is left out, because the CDR3 cannot be placed on it with certainty; the CDR3 is given as TCRdb lists it.

Time point indicated: persistent/refractory GD, antithyroid drugs over 5 years with positive TRAb. PBMCs provided the RNA from which the TCR library was made. Inclusive of both ends, the CDR3 amounts to 10 amino acids. The germline V gene has CDR1 LGHDT and CDR2 YNNKEL (reference sequence). The source material was peripheral blood mononuclear cells (PBMCs), sampled when the disease was refractory, from a patient treated with antithyroid drugs. This rearrangement joins TRBV3-1 to TRBJ1-1; the table assigns TRBD1, which was not confirmed against the DNA. The receptor was isolated from a female donor with Graves disease. The CDR3 protein is CASKGQGLSL.